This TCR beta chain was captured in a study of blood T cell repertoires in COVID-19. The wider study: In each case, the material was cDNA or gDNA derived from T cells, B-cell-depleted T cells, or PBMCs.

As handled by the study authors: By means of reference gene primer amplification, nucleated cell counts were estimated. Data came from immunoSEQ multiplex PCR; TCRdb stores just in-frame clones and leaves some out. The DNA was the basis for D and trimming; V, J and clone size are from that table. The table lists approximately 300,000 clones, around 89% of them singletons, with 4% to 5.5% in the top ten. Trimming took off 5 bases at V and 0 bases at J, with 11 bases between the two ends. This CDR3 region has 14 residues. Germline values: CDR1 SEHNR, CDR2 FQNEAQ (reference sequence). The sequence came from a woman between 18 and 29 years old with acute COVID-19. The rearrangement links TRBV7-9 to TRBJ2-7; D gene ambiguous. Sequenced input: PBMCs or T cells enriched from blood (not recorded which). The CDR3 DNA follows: TGTGCCAGCAGCCCATTGCGGAGCTCCTACGAGCAGTACTTC. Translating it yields CASSPLRSSYEQYF.